Below are 20 T cell receptor beta chains sequenced from a single sample in a study of blood T cells in healthy people across ages. Primed by a sample-barcoded 5' primer and a J-beta primer mix, a second PCR proceeded for 7 to 11 cycles. TCRdb itself ran the 5' RACE reads through MiXCR, one entry per CDR3 protein. Of about a million distinct CDR3 sequences listed, around two fifths are singletons. Sequencing input: blood. These receptor sequences come from a man aged 18 to 29 in good health.

This clonotype was seen a handful of times. Given a much more abundant clone one base away, this may be a read error. This sequence joins TRBV11-2 and TRBJ2-7; D gene unclear. This CDR3 spans 14 amino acids. Per the germline V gene, CDR1 is SGHAT and CDR2 is FQNNGV. In DNA, the CDR3 is TGTGCCAGCAGCCCTAAACGGATATCCTACGGGCAGTACTTC. Encoded protein: CASSPKRISYGQYF.

The chain uses TRBV4-1 and TRBJ1-5; no clear D gene. Germline CDR1 and CDR2: MGHRA and YSYEKL. V lost 5 bases to trimming and J lost 6 bases, with 17 bases between them. The CDR3 contains 15 residues. In DNA, the CDR3 is TGCGCCAGCAGCGCCCGCACAGAAGGCAGTCAGCCCCAGCATTTT. This translates into CASSARTEGSQPQHF.

This clonotype was counted many times. The chain joins TRBV3-1 to TRBJ1-6; D not certain. Per germline, CDR1 LGHDT and CDR2 YNNKEL (reference sequence). The CDR3 runs to 14 residues. Trimming removed 3 bases from V and 7 bases from J, with 10 bases in between. CDR3 nucleotides: TGTGCCAGCAGCCAGCGCCCCGGGAATTCACCCCTCCACTTT. Its translation is CASSQRPGNSPLHF.

Remarks on this clonotype: A much larger clonotype is one base distant, so this may be a read error. The genes are TRBV20-1 and TRBJ1-1; D gene uncertain. V lost 0 bases and J lost 1, with 6 bases in between. The length of the CDR3 is 13 residues. Germline CDR1 is DFQATT and CDR2 is SNEGSKA (reference sequence). The CDR3 sequence is CSAREERNTEAFF. In DNA, the CDR3 is TGCAGTGCTAGAGAGGAGAGGAACACTGAAGCTTTCTTT.

The V call is TRBV12-3 or TRBV12-4, the J call TRBJ1-4; D not certain. V was shortened by 3 bases and J by 3 bases, with 8 bases between the two germline ends. The CDR3 spans 14 residues. CDR3 nucleotides: TGTGCCAGCAGTTTGTCAGCCCCTAATGAAAAACTGTTTTTT. Residues: CASSLSAPNEKLFF.

This clonotype was seen a handful of times. The genes are TRBV11-2 and TRBJ2-2; D unclear. Trimming pared 2 bases from V and 3 bases from J, leaving 4 bases between. Per the germline V gene, CDR1 is SGHAT and CDR2 is FQNNGV. There are 13 residues in the CDR3. DNA of the CDR3: TGTGCCAGCAGCTTAACCGACACCGGGGAGCTGTTTTTT. Protein sequence: CASSLTDTGELFF.

The CDR3 DNA reads TGTGCCAGCAGCTTAGTTGGACAGGTCTACGAGCAGTACTTC. This translates into CASSLVGQVYEQYF. V and J are TRBV7-9 and TRBJ2-7; TRBD1 agrees at 7 bases. Trimming cost V 1 base and J 3 bases; bases outside gene matches: 3. The CDR3 totals 14 residues. The germline CDR1 and CDR2 sequences are SEHNR and FQNEAQ (reference sequence).

This clonotype was seen only a few times. The rearrangement uses TRBV24-1 and TRBJ2-3; D may be TRBD2 (7 bases). V dropped 4 bases and J dropped 2 bases, with 12 bases sitting between them. This CDR3 has 15 residues. Germline CDR1 and CDR2: KGHDR and SFDVKD. CDR3 sequence reads: CATSDPGGPTDTQYF. The CDR3 bases are TGTGCCACCAGTGACCCGGGGGGCCCCACAGATACGCAGTATTTT.

The chain combines TRBV2 with TRBJ2-1; possibly TRBD1 for D (7 bases). The V end was cut by 2 bases, the J end by 4 bases, with 18 bases between. The CDR3 covers 17 residues. Germline loops: CDR1 SNHLY, CDR2 FYNNEI. The CDR3 region is CASSERGRRGLYNEQFF. CDR3 in DNA: TGTGCCAGCAGTGAAAGGGGGCGTCGGGGGTTATACAATGAGCAGTTCTTC.

Of note for this clonotype: A far larger clone is only one base removed, so a read error is likely. This CDR3 reads CTSSLVGNEQFF. The CDR3 nucleotides read TGTACCAGCAGCTTAGTGGGGAATGAGCAGTTCTTC. The V gene is TRBV7-2, the J gene TRBJ2-1; D is ambiguous. The CDR3 has 12 residues. CDR1 is SGHTA, CDR2 FQGNSA, per germline. The germline V and J ends were trimmed by 1 base and 7 bases, with 5 bases remaining between them.

In its sample, this clonotype was seen a few times. This chain uses TRBV9 with TRBJ2-1; D might be TRBD2 (7 bases). The V and J ends lost 0 bases and 6 bases respectively, with 13 bases between them. This CDR3 region has 15 residues. Germline CDR1 reads SGDLS; CDR2 reads YYNGEE. CDR3 in DNA: TGTGCCAGCAGCGTAGGAGGGGGGGCAGGCAATGAGCAGTTCTTC. Translation gives CASSVGGGAGNEQFF.

The CDR3 here is CSAQTGGNGYTF. As DNA, the CDR3 is TGCAGTGCCCAGACAGGGGGTAATGGCTACACCTTC. This chain connects TRBV20-1 to TRBJ1-2; 9 nucleotides line up with TRBD1. V lost 6 bases to trimming and J lost 6 bases; unmatched junction nucleotides: 5. Germline CDR1 is DFQATT and CDR2 is SNEGSKA (reference sequence). This CDR3 has 12 residues.

The sample holds a few counts of this clonotype. V gene TRBV11-2 combines with J gene TRBJ2-1; perhaps TRBD2 as D (6 bases). Between the trimmed V and J ends, which lost 5 bases and 2 bases, there was a span of 25 bases. From germline, CDR1 is SGHAT and CDR2 FQNNGV. The CDR3 totals 19 residues. CDR3 coding DNA: TGTGCCAGCAGCAAAGTGCCGACACGGCTGCGGGGAACCTACAATGAGCAGTTCTTC. Protein: CASSKVPTRLRGTYNEQFF.

This clonotype was counted only a few times. The V gene is TRBV21-1, the J gene TRBJ1-6. TRBV21-1 counts as a pseudogene. The CDR3 runs 14 residues. CDR3 sequence reads: CASSKGWDYSPLHF. CDR3 DNA sequence: TGTGCCAGCAGCAAAGGATGGGATTATTCACCCCTCCACTTT.

This clonotype was found many times. V is TRBV11-2 and J is TRBJ2-3; 7 bases are a match to TRBD2. The CDR3 loop spans 15 amino acids. After removal of 5 bases from V and 2 bases from J, the junction contained 7 bases not matched to a gene. Germline V CDR1 and CDR2: SGHAT, FQNNGV. This chain's CDR3 is CASSPSGLNTDTQYF. In DNA, the CDR3 is TGTGCCAGCAGCCCATCGGGACTAAACACAGATACGCAGTATTTT.

This chain connects TRBV5-1 to TRBJ1-4, with D possibly being TRBD1 (5 bases). V was trimmed by 0 bases and J by 3 bases, leaving 9 bases between them. The CDR3 consists of 15 residues. CDR1 is SGHRS and CDR2 is YFSETQ in the germline V gene. The CDR3 loop is CASSLVATANEKLFF. The CDR3 nucleotides read TGCGCCAGCAGCTTGGTAGCGACAGCTAATGAAAAACTGTTTTTT.

V and J are TRBV11-2 and TRBJ2-2, with a weak D call TRBD2 (6 bases). Trimming left V 3 bases short and J 4 bases short, with 18 bases between. Per germline, CDR1 SGHAT and CDR2 FQNNGV. The CDR3 sequence is 17 residues long. DNA for the CDR3: TGTGCCAGCAGCTTGGTATTCCGGGCGCGGGGCACCGGGGAGCTGTTTTTT. This gives the protein CASSLVFRARGTGELFF.

Turning to this clonotype: This may arise from a read error, as a much more abundant clone is one base away. This chain's CDR3 is CASSLEGQGVLNEQYF. The CDR3 DNA reads as TGCGCCAGCAGCTTGGAGGGACAGGGTGTTTTGAATGAGCAGTACTTC. The genes are TRBV5-1 and TRBJ2-7; 9 positions match TRBD1. Germline lookup yields CDR1 SGHRS and CDR2 YFSETQ. CDR3 length: 16 residues. The V and J ends lost 0 bases and 7 bases, in that order; junction bases with no gene match: 11. The full variable domain, in which reference TRBV5-1 and TRBJ2-7 provide the parts outside the CDR3, is KAGVTQTPRYLIKTRGQQVTLSCSPISGHRSVSWYQQTPGQGLQFLFEYFSETQRNKGNFPGRFSGRQFSNSRSEMNVSTLELGDSALYLCASSLEGQGVLNEQYFGPGTRLTVT.

The chain employs TRBV2 and TRBJ1-1; D is possibly TRBD1 (5 bases). The CDR3 sequence is 12 residues long. CDR1 is SNHLY, CDR2 FYNNEI, per germline. CDR3: CLNGARVGEAFF. The CDR3, as DNA: TGTCTCAACGGAGCCAGGGTGGGTGAAGCTTTCTTT.

A note on this clonotype: A junction end diverges from the germline sequence, so it may reflect a read error. The chain carries TRBV5-6 and TRBJ1-2; 8 bases fit TRBD1. Germline lookup yields CDR1 SGHDT and CDR2 YYEEEE. The CDR3 covers 14 residues. The CDR3 here is CANSFVQGDYGYTF. Here the CDR3 DNA reads TGTGCCAACAGCTTCGTACAGGGGGACTATGGCTACACCTTC.